The rows below give T cell receptor beta chains drawn from one sample of a study of T-cell reconstitution after alpha-beta-depleted transplantation in children. Each CDR3 protein gets one entry after TCRdb re-called the PCR reads with MiXCR. This sample carries fewer than 700,000 distinct CDR3 sequences, about 23% of them seen once, and the ten largest clones take roughly 15%. Sequenced here: PBMCs, mostly from graft donor cells, sampled 360 days after TCRalphabeta/CD19-depleted stem cell transplant. The source of these receptors is a boy under two years old who had a stem cell transplant for acute myeloid leukemia, so the T cells may come from the graft donor. Each CDR3 is given with its conserved first and last residue. The order of the fields is D gene, clone size, J gene, V gene, CDR3 protein, CDR3 DNA. The D gene is left open where the match is weak. Size values are once, few and many counts, or a class for expanded clones, and some rows have none.

d_call: -; clone_size: few; j_call: TRBJ1-1; v_call: TRBV20-1; cdr3_aa: CSARGGGPMNTEAFF; cdr3_nt: TGCAGTGCTAGGGGGGGGGGTCCAATGAACACTGAAGCTTTCTTT
d_call: -; clone_size: -; j_call: TRBJ2-7; v_call: TRBV10-3; cdr3_aa: CAISDRASSYEQYF; cdr3_nt: TGTGCCATCAGTGACAGAGCCTCCTCCTACGAGCAGTACTTC
d_call: -; clone_size: few; j_call: TRBJ2-1; v_call: TRBV25-1; cdr3_aa: CASSPTAGYGEQFF; cdr3_nt: TGTGCCAGCAGTCCTACGGCAGGGTATGGTGAGCAGTTCTTC
d_call: -; clone_size: few; j_call: TRBJ2-7; v_call: TRBV10-3; cdr3_aa: CAISRDRDISYEQYF; cdr3_nt: TGTGCCATCAGTCGAGACAGAGACATCTCCTACGAGCAGTACTTC
d_call: -; clone_size: -; j_call: TRBJ1-1; v_call: TRBV7-2; cdr3_aa: CASSLWSYGSNTEAFF; cdr3_nt: TGTGCCAGCAGCTTGTGGTCGTACGGGTCGAACACTGAAGCTTTCTTT
d_call: -; clone_size: many; j_call: TRBJ1-2; v_call: TRBV6-6; cdr3_aa: CASTESREAGYTF; cdr3_nt: TGTGCCAGCACCGAATCCAGGGAAGCTGGCTACACCTTC
d_call: TRBD1; clone_size: many; j_call: TRBJ1-6; v_call: TRBV27; cdr3_aa: CASSTTGGNRPYSPLHF; cdr3_nt: TGTGCCAGCAGTACCACAGGGGGAAACCGCCCTTATTCACCCCTCCACTTT
d_call: -; clone_size: many; j_call: TRBJ2-6; v_call: TRBV20-1; cdr3_aa: CSALYQREAGANVLTF; cdr3_nt: TGCAGTGCCCTATACCAAAGGGAGGCTGGGGCCAACGTCCTGACTTTC
d_call: -; clone_size: many; j_call: TRBJ2-3; v_call: TRBV12-3/TRBV12-4; cdr3_aa: CATAETSGTDTQYF; cdr3_nt: TGTGCCACAGCAGAGACCTCCGGGACAGATACGCAGTATTTT
d_call: -; clone_size: -; j_call: TRBJ2-1; v_call: TRBV24-1; cdr3_aa: CATSDTRKDSYNEQFF; cdr3_nt: TGTGCCACCAGTGATACTAGGAAGGATTCCTACAATGAGCAGTTCTTC
d_call: TRBD1; clone_size: many; j_call: TRBJ1-5; v_call: TRBV4-1; cdr3_aa: CASRDLGTADYNQPQHF; cdr3_nt: TGCGCCAGCAGGGACCTCGGGACAGCAGATTACAATCAGCCCCAGCATTTT
d_call: TRBD2; clone_size: few; j_call: TRBJ2-4; v_call: TRBV6-2/TRBV6-3; cdr3_aa: CASSPIAGGPYIQYF; cdr3_nt: TGTGCCAGCAGCCCCATAGCGGGGGGGCCCTACATTCAGTACTTC
d_call: -; clone_size: many; j_call: TRBJ2-7; v_call: TRBV20-1; cdr3_aa: CSANSDRTYEQYF; cdr3_nt: TGCAGTGCTAACTCCGACAGAACCTACGAGCAGTACTTC
d_call: TRBD2; clone_size: few; j_call: TRBJ2-1; v_call: TRBV20-1; cdr3_aa: CSALAGGYNEQFF; cdr3_nt: TGCAGTGCTCTAGCGGGGGGGTACAATGAGCAGTTCTTC
d_call: TRBD1; clone_size: many; j_call: TRBJ2-3; v_call: TRBV19; cdr3_aa: CASTQTGGGTDTQYF; cdr3_nt: TGTGCCAGTACCCAAACAGGGGGCGGCACAGATACGCAGTATTTT
d_call: -; clone_size: many; j_call: TRBJ1-2; v_call: TRBV10-3; cdr3_aa: CAISEGSNYGYTF; cdr3_nt: TGTGCCATCAGTGAGGGTTCGAACTATGGCTACACCTTC
d_call: TRBD2; clone_size: many; j_call: TRBJ2-1; v_call: TRBV20-1; cdr3_aa: CSARGLAGDNEQFF; cdr3_nt: TGCAGTGCTAGGGGACTAGCGGGGGACAATGAGCAGTTCTTC
d_call: -; clone_size: -; j_call: TRBJ1-2; v_call: TRBV20-1; cdr3_aa: CCARDVLRRSIDYGYTF; cdr3_nt: TGCTGTGCTAGAGATGTCCTTCGGAGATCCATCGACTATGGCTACACCTTC
d_call: -; clone_size: -; j_call: TRBJ2-6; v_call: TRBV5-6; cdr3_aa: CASSQPSGSSGANVLTF; cdr3_nt: TGTGCCAGCAGCCAACCTTCAGGGAGCTCTGGGGCCAACGTCCTGACTTTC
d_call: -; clone_size: few; j_call: TRBJ1-1; v_call: TRBV12-3/TRBV12-4; cdr3_aa: CASTQTRNTEAFF; cdr3_nt: TGTGCCAGCACCCAAACCAGGAACACTGAAGCTTTCTTT
d_call: TRBD1; clone_size: -; j_call: TRBJ2-3; v_call: TRBV15; cdr3_aa: CATSRRDRGDTQYF; cdr3_nt: TGTGCCACCAGCAGACGGGACAGGGGTGATACGCAGTATTTT
d_call: TRBD2; clone_size: few; j_call: TRBJ2-5; v_call: TRBV7-2; cdr3_aa: CASSQGRTSGQETQYF; cdr3_nt: TGTGCCAGCAGCCAGGGGAGGACTAGCGGACAAGAGACCCAGTACTTC
d_call: -; clone_size: many; j_call: TRBJ2-1; v_call: TRBV20-1; cdr3_aa: CSARKAYNEQFF; cdr3_nt: TGCAGTGCTAGAAAAGCCTACAATGAGCAGTTCTTC
d_call: -; clone_size: many; j_call: TRBJ2-5; v_call: TRBV5-1; cdr3_aa: CASSLRARQETQYF; cdr3_nt: TGCGCCAGCAGCTTGCGGGCCAGGCAAGAGACCCAGTACTTC
d_call: TRBD1; clone_size: few; j_call: TRBJ1-5; v_call: TRBV6-2/TRBV6-3; cdr3_aa: CASSFWTGGRNQPQHF; cdr3_nt: TGTGCCAGCAGTTTCTGGACAGGCGGCAGGAATCAGCCCCAGCATTTT
d_call: -; clone_size: -; j_call: TRBJ2-7; v_call: TRBV6-2/TRBV6-3; cdr3_aa: CASTPSASYEQYF; cdr3_nt: TGTGCCAGTACTCCTTCTGCCTCCTACGAGCAGTACTTC
d_call: -; clone_size: -; j_call: TRBJ1-3; v_call: TRBV18; cdr3_aa: CASSPTPGNTIYF; cdr3_nt: TGTGCCAGCTCACCAACCCCTGGAAACACCATATATTTT
d_call: -; clone_size: few; j_call: TRBJ2-5; v_call: TRBV20-1; cdr3_aa: CSAERSLTETQYF; cdr3_nt: TGCAGTGCGGAGAGGTCCCTTACGGAGACCCAGTACTTC
d_call: -; clone_size: few; j_call: TRBJ1-3; v_call: TRBV12-3/TRBV12-4; cdr3_aa: CASSLAGSTSGNTIYF; cdr3_nt: TGTGCCAGCAGTTTGGCGGGTTCCACCTCTGGAAACACCATATATTTT
d_call: -; clone_size: few; j_call: TRBJ2-2; v_call: TRBV29-1; cdr3_aa: CSVVSRGNTGELFF; cdr3_nt: TGCAGCGTTGTTTCAAGGGGCAACACCGGGGAGCTGTTTTTT
d_call: TRBD1; clone_size: -; j_call: TRBJ2-5; v_call: TRBV7-9; cdr3_aa: CASSSRTGVDSETQYF; cdr3_nt: TGTGCCAGCAGCTCCCGGACAGGGGTGGATTCAGAGACCCAGTACTTC
d_call: -; clone_size: many; j_call: TRBJ1-6; v_call: TRBV20-1; cdr3_aa: CSAEDRSSYNSPLHF; cdr3_nt: TGCAGTGCTGAAGACAGAAGCTCCTATAATTCACCCCTCCACTTT
d_call: TRBD2; clone_size: -; j_call: TRBJ2-7; v_call: TRBV4-3; cdr3_aa: CASSQDRSGGAVEQYF; cdr3_nt: TGCGCCAGCAGCCAAGATCGTAGCGGGGGGGCGGTTGAGCAGTACTTC
d_call: TRBD1; clone_size: -; j_call: TRBJ2-1; v_call: TRBV12-3/TRBV12-4; cdr3_aa: CASSPTRQGHLSYNEQFF; cdr3_nt: TGTGCCAGCAGTCCAACCCGACAGGGCCACCTCTCCTACAATGAGCAGTTCTTC
d_call: TRBD2; clone_size: many; j_call: TRBJ2-7; v_call: TRBV7-2; cdr3_aa: CASSFTSGGYEQYF; cdr3_nt: TGTGCCAGCAGCTTTACTAGCGGGGGATACGAGCAGTACTTC
d_call: TRBD2; clone_size: few; j_call: TRBJ2-7; v_call: TRBV6-1; cdr3_aa: CASSTPSSGGRYEQYF; cdr3_nt: TGTGCCAGCAGTACCCCCAGTAGCGGGGGCCGATACGAGCAGTACTTC
d_call: -; clone_size: few; j_call: TRBJ2-7; v_call: TRBV9; cdr3_aa: CASSVAPGVSYEQYF; cdr3_nt: TGTGCCAGCAGCGTAGCTCCCGGGGTAAGCTACGAGCAGTACTTC
d_call: TRBD1; clone_size: many; j_call: TRBJ1-1; v_call: TRBV7-9; cdr3_aa: CASSSPGGNTEAFF; cdr3_nt: TGTGCCAGCAGCTCACCAGGGGGAAACACTGAAGCTTTCTTT
d_call: TRBD1; clone_size: many; j_call: TRBJ2-5; v_call: TRBV9; cdr3_aa: CASRIPSRTGTTQETQYF; cdr3_nt: TGTGCCAGCAGAATCCCTTCCCGGACAGGGACCACCCAAGAGACCCAGTACTTC
d_call: -; clone_size: many; j_call: TRBJ2-7; v_call: TRBV29-1; cdr3_aa: CSVRRGSSYEQYF; cdr3_nt: TGCAGCGTTAGAAGGGGATCCTCCTACGAGCAGTACTTC
d_call: -; clone_size: many; j_call: TRBJ1-1; v_call: TRBV19; cdr3_aa: CASSIRQFTEAFF; cdr3_nt: TGTGCCAGTAGTATAAGGCAGTTTACTGAAGCTTTCTTT
d_call: TRBD1; clone_size: -; j_call: TRBJ1-5; v_call: TRBV10-3; cdr3_aa: CAISDRVEQPQHF; cdr3_nt: TGTGCCATCAGCGACAGGGTCGAACAGCCCCAGCATTTT
d_call: TRBD2; clone_size: -; j_call: TRBJ2-3; v_call: TRBV12-3/TRBV12-4; cdr3_aa: CASSSGGGAGTQYF; cdr3_nt: TGTGCCAGCAGTTCCGGCGGGGGGGCCGGGACCCAGTATTTT
d_call: -; clone_size: few; j_call: TRBJ2-1; v_call: TRBV20-1; cdr3_aa: CSASEVIYNEQFF; cdr3_nt: TGCAGTGCTAGTGAGGTGATCTACAATGAGCAGTTCTTC
d_call: TRBD1; clone_size: many; j_call: TRBJ1-2; v_call: TRBV5-1; cdr3_aa: CASSWTSTGGNGYTF; cdr3_nt: TGCGCCAGCAGCTGGACCTCGACAGGGGGCAATGGCTACACCTTC
d_call: TRBD1; clone_size: many; j_call: TRBJ2-7; v_call: TRBV29-1; cdr3_aa: CSVDRQGSYEQYF; cdr3_nt: TGCAGCGTTGACCGACAGGGTAGCTACGAGCAGTACTTC
d_call: -; clone_size: many; j_call: TRBJ2-5; v_call: TRBV6-6; cdr3_aa: CASSYLDKETQYF; cdr3_nt: TGTGCCAGCAGTTACCTAGACAAAGAGACCCAGTACTTC
d_call: -; clone_size: -; j_call: TRBJ1-5; v_call: TRBV19; cdr3_aa: CASTLGQSNQPQHF; cdr3_nt: TGTGCCAGTACTCTGGGACAAAGCAATCAGCCCCAGCATTTT